This is a list of T cell receptor beta chains from one sample in a study of early T cells in non-severe SARS-CoV-2 infection. TCRdb fed the 5' RACE reads into MiXCR, producing one record per CDR3 protein. The sample has around 86,000 distinct CDR3 sequences; roughly 14% are singletons. The sequenced material came from whole blood. The receptors were sampled from an adult who was a healthcare worker with PCR-confirmed SARS-CoV-2 infection or an uninfected control (not recorded which). CDR3s include the opening cysteine and the closing phenylalanine or tryptophan. The D gene is left open where the match is weak. Size is stated for part of the rows, as once, few or many counts, or as a class when the clone is expanded.

d_call,v_call,j_call,clone_size,cdr3_aa,cdr3_nt
.,TRBV5-8,TRBJ1-2,.,CASSRTVYGYTF,TGTGCCAGCAGCAGGACTGTCTATGGCTACACCTTC
.,TRBV2,TRBJ2-1,few,CASSEGGLNEQFF,TGTGCCAGCAGTGAGGGGGGGCTTAATGAGCAGTTCTTC
TRBD1,TRBV6-1,TRBJ1-1,.,CASNWDRGINTEAFF,TGTGCCAGCAACTGGGACAGGGGGATAAACACTGAAGCTTTCTTT
.,TRBV6-5,TRBJ2-3,.,CASTHLTLGARGTDTQYF,TGTGCCAGCACCCACCTTACATTAGGGGCTCGGGGCACAGATACGCAGTATTTT
.,TRBV5-1,TRBJ2-2,few,CASSLEGDTTTGELFF,TGCGCCAGCAGCCTAGAGGGGGACACGACCACCGGGGAGCTGTTTTTT
.,TRBV2,TRBJ2-5,once,CASFVQGKEETQYF,TGTGCCAGCTTCGTTCAGGGGAAGGAAGAGACCCAGTACTTC
TRBD2,TRBV30,TRBJ2-1,.,CAWIASGGREQFF,TGTGCCTGGATCGCTAGCGGGGGGCGTGAGCAGTTCTTC
.,TRBV20-1,TRBJ1-4,.,CSAVLLKGEKLFF,TGCAGTGCCGTACTCTTAAAGGGTGAAAAACTGTTTTTT
.,TRBV11-2,TRBJ2-1,few,CASSLWRTTSYNEQFF,TGTGCCAGCAGCTTATGGCGGACCACATCCTACAATGAGCAGTTCTTC
TRBD1,TRBV6-1,TRBJ1-5,many,CASTNGQGRQPQHF,TGTGCCAGCACTAACGGACAGGGGCGACAGCCCCAGCATTTT
.,TRBV7-2,TRBJ1-5,.,CASSLTIYSNQPQHF,TGTGCCAGCAGCTTAACAATTTATAGCAATCAGCCCCAGCATTTT
TRBD1,TRBV3-1,TRBJ1-2,few,CASSQGQGTYGYTF,TGTGCCAGCAGCCAAGGACAGGGGACCTATGGCTACACCTTC
.,TRBV5-1,TRBJ2-5,few,CASSLTGSREETQYF,TGCGCCAGCAGCTTGACAGGATCGAGGGAAGAGACCCAGTACTTC
.,TRBV29-1,TRBJ1-2,.,CSVELGGYGYTF,TGCAGCGTTGAATTGGGAGGCTATGGCTACACCTTC
.,TRBV28,TRBJ2-3,many,CASSLGNTDTQYF,TGTGCCAGCAGTTTAGGGAACACAGATACGCAGTATTTT
TRBD1,TRBV12-3/TRBV12-4,TRBJ1-1,many,CASIPLQGRGRDTEAFF,TGTGCCAGCATCCCCCTACAGGGGCGAGGTAGGGACACTGAAGCTTTCTTT
.,TRBV9,TRBJ2-5,many,CASSVQGQQETQYF,TGTGCCAGCAGCGTCCAGGGACAACAAGAGACCCAGTACTTC
.,TRBV20-1,TRBJ2-1,.,CSARDWREEQFF,TGCAGTGCTAGAGATTGGAGGGAGGAGCAGTTCTTC
.,TRBV20-1,TRBJ2-3,few,CSAMFPGSFTDTQYF,TGCAGTGCTATGTTCCCCGGGTCCTTCACAGATACGCAGTATTTT
.,TRBV6-1,TRBJ1-1,.,CASKYSGPAVEAFF,TGTGCCAGCAAGTACTCGGGCCCGGCGGTTGAAGCTTTCTTT
TRBD2,TRBV24-1,TRBJ2-5,.,CATSDFRRGGQQETQYF,TGTGCCACCAGTGATTTCCGGCGGGGGGGCCAGCAAGAGACCCAGTACTTC
.,TRBV12-3/TRBV12-4,TRBJ1-5,.,CASSFNSQPQHF,TGTGCCAGCAGTTTTAACTCCCAGCCCCAGCATTTT
.,TRBV28,TRBJ1-6,.,CASSFDNSPLHF,TGTGCCAGCAGTTTTGATAATTCACCCCTCCACTTT
.,TRBV2,TRBJ2-5,.,CASSEWGVVETQYF,TGTGCCAGCAGTGAGTGGGGTGTGGTAGAGACCCAGTACTTC
TRBD2,TRBV6-2/TRBV6-3,TRBJ2-3,.,CASSYSFSGGRDTQYF,TGTGCCAGCAGTTACTCGTTTAGCGGGGGACGCGATACGCAGTATTTT
.,TRBV6-6,TRBJ1-2,.,CASSYSMTTSYGYTF,TGTGCCAGCAGTTACTCGATGACTACATCCTATGGCTACACCTTC
TRBD2,TRBV9,TRBJ2-1,.,CASSVGGLAGGIIF,TGTGCCAGCAGCGTAGGAGGGCTAGCGGGGGGGATCATCTTC
TRBD2,TRBV5-4,TRBJ2-1,.,CASSPVAGGNEQFF,TGTGCCAGCAGCCCCGTAGCGGGGGGCAATGAGCAGTTCTTC
.,TRBV29-1,TRBJ2-1,many,CSARDPRNNEQFF,TGCAGCGCCAGGGACCCGCGGAACAATGAGCAGTTCTTC
TRBD1,TRBV5-1,TRBJ1-4,many,CASSSQGRGSATNEKLFF,TGCGCCAGCAGCTCCCAAGGCAGGGGGAGTGCAACTAATGAAAAACTGTTTTTT
.,TRBV12-3/TRBV12-4,TRBJ2-2,.,CASSILGGELFF,TGTGCCAGCAGTATCTTGGGCGGGGAGCTGTTTTTT
TRBD1,TRBV7-3,TRBJ2-1,few,CASSEGAAVYNEQFF,TGTGCCAGCAGCGAGGGGGCGGCGGTTTACAATGAGCAGTTCTTC
.,TRBV28,TRBJ2-1,.,CASRSIGPESSYNEQFF,TGTGCCAGCAGGTCTATAGGGCCTGAGAGCTCCTACAATGAGCAGTTCTTC
.,TRBV5-1,TRBJ2-1,few,CASRGRADEQFF,TGCGCCAGCAGGGGCAGGGCCGATGAGCAGTTCTTC
.,TRBV4-1,TRBJ1-2,few,CASSRTQGANYGYTF,TGCGCCAGCAGCCGTACCCAAGGAGCTAACTATGGCTACACCTTC
TRBD2,TRBV6-1,TRBJ2-1,.,CASSEWSGRGVNEQFF,TGTGCCAGCAGTGAATGGTCCGGGAGGGGGGTCAATGAGCAGTTCTTC
.,TRBV19,TRBJ1-2,few,CASSVDVHGYTF,TGTGCCAGTAGTGTGGACGTCCATGGCTACACCTTC
TRBD1,TRBV6-2/TRBV6-3,TRBJ2-1,.,CASSYGGKGQGYNEQFF,TGTGCCAGCAGTTACGGGGGGAAGGGACAGGGCTACAATGAGCAGTTCTTC
.,TRBV3-1,TRBJ1-1,.,CASSPVPFTEAFF,TGTGCCAGCAGCCCCGTCCCTTTCACTGAAGCTTTCTTT
TRBD2,TRBV20-1,TRBJ2-1,few,CSASLRGFAGGSYNEQFF,TGCAGTGCTAGCCTCCGGGGATTCGCGGGGGGGTCCTACAATGAGCAGTTCTTC
.,TRBV6-1,TRBJ2-2,.,CASSRNTGELFF,TGTGCCAGCAGCCGTAACACCGGGGAGCTGTTTTTT
TRBD2,TRBV7-9,TRBJ2-3,.,CASSPHRASGGADPDTQYF,TGTGCCAGCAGCCCACATAGGGCTAGCGGGGGGGCAGACCCAGATACGCAGTATTTT
.,TRBV11-2,TRBJ2-3,few,CASSPEVLTDTQYF,TGTGCCAGCAGCCCTGAGGTGCTTACAGATACGCAGTATTTT
.,TRBV6-5,TRBJ2-4,few,CASSYSKPGRSGAKNIQYF,TGTGCCAGCAGTTACTCGAAACCTGGGCGAAGCGGGGCCAAAAACATTCAGTACTTC